This is a list of T cell receptor beta chains from one sample in a study of control samples from healthy donors and cancer patients. Assay used: immunoSEQ multiplex PCR; TCRdb lists only in-frame clones, some missing. The data contain 120,000 to 150,000 clones, more than 80% of them singletons. Sequenced material: blood. The receptors come from a man aged 18 to 30 in good health. Both conserved end residues are part of each CDR3. The D gene is left open where the match is weak. Some rows have no size entry. The others give once, few or many, or a class for an expanded clone.

cdr3_aa	cdr3_nt	j_call	d_call	v_call	clone_size
CASSQRRQGGEKLFF	TGTGCCAGCAGCCAACGGCGACAGGGAGGTGAAAAACTGTTTTTT	TRBJ1-4	TRBD1	TRBV4-2	NA
CASSLYPAGTGSVRNGYTF	TGTGCCAGCAGCTTATACCCCGCAGGGACAGGGTCTGTCAGGAATGGCTACACCTTC	TRBJ1-2	TRBD1	TRBV7-9	NA
CASSYPKGLAGGLWSSYEQYF	TGTGCCAGCAGTTACCCTAAGGGACTAGCGGGGGGACTATGGAGCTCCTACGAGCAGTACTTC	TRBJ2-7	TRBD2	TRBV6-2/TRBV6-3	NA
CASSLQGDLTDTQYF	TGTGCCAGCAGCTTACAGGGGGACCTCACAGATACGCAGTATTTT	TRBJ2-3	TRBD1	TRBV11-2	NA
CASSYYRGGSNQPQHF	TGTGCCAGCAGTTATTACAGGGGGGGCAGCAATCAGCCCCAGCATTTT	TRBJ1-5	TRBD1	TRBV6-2/TRBV6-3	few
CASNRGTEAFF	TGTGCCTCTAACCGAGGGACTGAAGCTTTCTTT	TRBJ1-1	NA	TRBV19	NA
CASSLQPGTDTQYF	TGCGCCAGCAGCCTTCAGCCAGGCACAGATACGCAGTATTTT	TRBJ2-3	NA	TRBV5-1	once
CASSLKGQVQETQYF	TGCGCCAGCAGCTTGAAGGGACAGGTCCAAGAGACCCAGTACTTC	TRBJ2-5	TRBD1	TRBV5-1	once
CASSRRDRGLWGPSQETQYF	TGTGCCAGCAGCAGGAGGGACAGGGGGCTTTGGGGCCCATCCCAAGAGACCCAGTACTTC	TRBJ2-5	NA	TRBV12-1	NA
CASSPQGGYGYTF	TGTGCCAGCAGCCCACAGGGCGGCTATGGCTACACCTTC	TRBJ1-2	NA	TRBV7-8	NA
CASGDRGWDEKLFF	TGTGCCAGCGGCGACAGGGGATGGGATGAAAAACTGTTTTTT	TRBJ1-4	TRBD1	TRBV6-5	NA
CASSSGQGAGTDTQYF	TGCGCCAGCAGCTCTGGACAGGGGGCAGGCACAGATACGCAGTATTTT	TRBJ2-3	TRBD1	TRBV5-1	NA
CASSDIAGKNNEQFF	TGCGCCAGCAGTGACATAGCGGGGAAAAACAATGAGCAGTTCTTC	TRBJ2-1	TRBD2	TRBV10-1	NA
CASSLVNSPLHF	TGTGCCAGCAGCTTAGTGAATTCACCCCTCCACTTT	TRBJ1-6	NA	TRBV11-2	NA
CASSQGVTSGGADTQYF	TGCGCCAGCAGCCAAGGTGTTACTAGCGGGGGCGCGGATACGCAGTATTTT	TRBJ2-3	TRBD2	TRBV4-1	NA